Described below is a single T cell receptor (beta chain) sequence and its context. Researchers ran the PCR with 60 Vbeta and 13 Jbeta primers. Profiled with immunoSEQ multiplex PCR; TCRdb holds only in-frame clones, not every one. Recorded here are 55,000 to 80,000 clones; the top ten clones represent more than 2.5%. The length of the CDR3 is 15 residues. The germline V gene encodes CDR1 SGHDT and CDR2 YYEEEE. V lost 1 base and J 7 bases, leaving 17 bases between the germline ends. This sample stems from a study of cytomegalovirus exposure and HLA in healthy donors. The rearrangement joins TRBV5-6 to TRBJ1-2; possible D gene TRBD1, 5 bases. This TCR came from a man in his forties in good health and CMV-seronegative. The specimen sequenced was PBMCs. This CDR3 is CASSLLEGLAGGYTF. The CDR3 DNA follows: TGTGCCAGCAGCTTGTTGGAGGGGCTCGCGGGTGGCTACACCTTC. Together with reference TRBV5-6 and TRBJ1-2, the CDR3 gives the full variable domain: DAGVTQSPTHLIKTRGQQVTLRCSPKSGHDTVSWYQQALGQGPQFIFQYYEEEERQRGNFPDRFSGHQFPNYSSELNVNALLLGDSALYLCASSLLEGLAGGYTFGSGTRLTVV.